The clone carrying this T cell receptor beta chain came up once. These data are taken from a study of cytomegalovirus exposure and HLA in healthy donors. PCR used 60 Vbeta primers and 13 Jbeta primers. Sequencing was performed with immunoSEQ multiplex PCR; in TCRdb, only in-frame clones are kept and a portion is missing. Here the sample spans approximately 130,000 clones, approximately 79% being singletons. Germline V gene data show CDR1 as KGHSH and CDR2 as LQKENI. This CDR3 is built from 16 residues. V lost 2 bases, J lost 1 base, and 7 bases stayed unmatched. This clonotype was obtained from a male donor in good health and CMV-seronegative. Specimen: PBMCs. The chain carries TRBV18 and TRBJ2-5, with 7 bases matching TRBD1. The CDR3 spells CASSPGERGLQETQYF. CDR3 coding DNA: TGTGCCAGCTCACCAGGAGAGAGGGGGCTCCAAGAGACCCAGTACTTC.